This TCR beta chain was obtained from a study of shared clonotypes between healthy human individuals. Points from the study as a whole: Clonotype sharing across a few donors was observed for about 4.8% of naive CD4 clonotypes. A generally larger estimated richness was seen in naive subsets than in memory subsets. Sequencing depth was a factor that was expected to affect clonotype sharing among donors.

Concerning this clone itself: Its specificity is not known.

Naive CD8 cells lacked CD45RO, underwent positive selection for CCR7 and left out terminally differentiated effector memory CD45RA+ cells. Assay: immunoSEQ multiplex PCR; the TCRdb copy retains only in-frame clones and omits some. The sample carries 550,000 to 750,000 clones, 92% recorded once. Trimming cost V 4 bases and J 4 bases; bases outside gene matches: 8. The CDR3 covers 15 residues. Germline values: CDR1 MNHEY, CDR2 SMNVEV (reference sequence). The chain carries TRBV27 and TRBJ1-1; TRBD1 matches at 8 bases. The receptor comes from a man in his thirties or forties in good health. Material: naive CD8+ T cells sorted from blood. CDR3 nucleotides: TGTGCCAGCAGTTACGAAGCAGGGGGCGGCACTGAAGCTTTCTTT. Translation: CASSYEAGGGTEAFF.